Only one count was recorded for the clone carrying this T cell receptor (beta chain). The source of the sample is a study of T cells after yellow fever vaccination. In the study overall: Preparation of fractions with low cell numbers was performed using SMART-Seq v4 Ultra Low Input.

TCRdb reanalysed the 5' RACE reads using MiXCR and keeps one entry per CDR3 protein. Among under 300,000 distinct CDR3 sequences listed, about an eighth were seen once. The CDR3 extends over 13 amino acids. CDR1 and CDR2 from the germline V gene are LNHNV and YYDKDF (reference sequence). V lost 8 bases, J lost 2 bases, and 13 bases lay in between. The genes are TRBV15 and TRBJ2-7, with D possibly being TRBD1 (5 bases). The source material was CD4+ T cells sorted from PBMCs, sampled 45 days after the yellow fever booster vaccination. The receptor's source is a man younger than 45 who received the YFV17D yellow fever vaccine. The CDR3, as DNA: TGTGCCACCGGACCAGCAGGGCCCTACGAGCAGTACTTC. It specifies CATGPAGPYEQYF.